This TCR beta chain was observed in a study of blood T cell repertoires in COVID-19 (dated by TCRdb to the early 2020s). A note on the overall study: The collaborator samples originated in the United States, Italy and Spain and spanned the acute and convalescent phases of COVID-19. The material from the prospective study consisted of cDNA or gDNA derived from T cells, B-cell-depleted T cells, or PBMCs. Subjects who had been exposed to COVID-19, were actively infected with it, or had recovered from it provided the deeply sampled blood TCRbeta repertoires that made up the dataset. The repertoires were made available in a free public database intended to serve as a resource for research on the immune response to SARS-CoV-2. The samples were drawn from two sources: the first 160 participants of the ongoing ImmuneRACE study, and fewer than 1,500 subjects contributed by 6 global collaborators. A de-identified subject ID, COVID-19 status, age in years and sex were almost always included in the sample metadata. HLA class I and class II types, where available, came from metadata supplied by the sample provider rather than from assay-based typing.

General conclusions and limits of the study: The quantity of clinical and demographic metadata differed by source and by participant and was supplied without curation.

TCRbeta CDR3 regions were amplified from genomic DNA using the immunoSEQ Assay, a bias-controlled multiplex PCR. From the authors' description of their analysis: Within the assay, amplification of reference gene primers was used to estimate how many nucleated cells each sample contained. Sequence reads were collapsed and filtered to measure the absolute abundance of every unique TCRbeta CDR3 rearrangement. For each sample, productive Simpson clonality was calculated as the square root of Simpson's diversity index over productive rearrangements. As stored in TCRdb, this immuneACCESS dataset retains in-frame rearrangements with V and J assigned. A fraction of the clones does not appear; measured against another copy, unresolved V genes explain less than half of the discrepancy, and the remainder lacks a known reason. The V and J calls and clone size were taken over from that table, and D and trimming were inferred from the DNA. This sample gives about 350,000 clones in total; approximately 89% of them show up just once. The ten largest clones represent less than 6% of the sample.

Enrolling through a virtual design, the prospective study's participants ranged in age from about 18 to 89 years and lived across 20 to 25 United States geographic areas. In the prospective study, participants were assigned to cohorts based on the clinical history participants reported in a screening survey and a study questionnaire. Recovered participants in ImmuneRACE Cohort 3 were defined by two consecutive negative NP/OP PCR tests, clearance by a healthcare professional, or resolution of symptoms. Mobile phlebotomists in the prospective study collected whole blood, serum and a nasopharyngeal or oropharyngeal swab from every participant. Additional blood draws and questionnaires over an approximately two-month period could optionally be provided by prospective study participants. Prospective study blood samples were shipped either frozen or at room temperature before DNA extraction. As for this clone: The antigen it recognizes is unknown. One base away there is no much larger clone; base qualities are not given.

V loses 5 bases, J loses 5 bases, and the germline ends lie 13 bases apart. The germline V gene specifies MDHEN as CDR1 and SYDVKM as CDR2. The CDR3 contains 13 residues, cysteine and phenylalanine counted. The kept DNA is CDR3 alone, 39 bases in frame from the first base. The clonotype comes from a woman aged 25 to 45 who had recovered from COVID-19. The sample comprised PBMCs or T cells enriched from blood (not recorded which). The chain was built from TRBV28 and TRBJ2-7; TRBD1 is possibly the D segment (6 matching bases). The nucleotides read TGTGCCAGCAGTAAACAGGGAATAAACGAGCAGTACTTC. Its coded protein is CASSKQGINEQYF.